This TCR beta chain was documented in a study of blood T cell repertoires in COVID-19. The method was immunoSEQ multiplex PCR; TCRdb's version includes in-frame clones alone and lacks a portion of them. The sample includes 150,000 to 200,000 clones, over 80% seen only once; the top ten take around 4.6%. This CDR3 has 18 residues. Germline V gives CDR1 MNHEY, CDR2 SVGEGT. V shed 0 bases and J 4 bases; nucleotides not matched to a gene: 6. The receptor comes from a man aged 30-40 years with COVID-19, enrolled during active disease. The J gene is TRBJ2-3, the V gene TRBV6-2 or TRBV6-3, with 14 bases aligning to TRBD2. The sample taken for sequencing was peripheral blood. CDR3: CASSYSIRTSGGSDTQYF. DNA for the CDR3: TGTGCCAGCAGTTACTCGATCCGGACTAGCGGGGGGTCAGATACGCAGTATTTT.